The clone carrying this T cell receptor beta chain has at least ten counts. This entry comes from a study of T cells in Graves' hyperthyroidism and ophthalmopathy. The PBMCs studied were ones that came from roughly 9.4 ml fresh peripheral blood. TCR beta CDR3 regions were amplified from RNA. HTBI primers drove first-round RT-PCR of the TCR CDR3. TCRdb reprocessed the multiplex PCR reads with MiXCR, giving one entry per CDR3 protein. Here the sample spans roughly 380,000 distinct CDR3 sequences, about a fifth being singletons. The CDR3 spans 13 residues. CDR1 is LGHDT and CDR2 is YNNKEL in the germline V gene (reference sequence). V was pared by 7 bases and J by 5 bases, with 11 bases between.

This TCR came from a young woman with Graves' hyperthyroidism. The material sequenced was blood. The chain joins TRBV3-1 to TRBJ2-2, with a possible D match to TRBD2 (5 bases). The DNA for the CDR3 is TGTGCCAGCACCACGCGGAGGACCGGGGAGCTGTTTTTT. It codes for CASTTRRTGELFF. Together with reference TRBV3-1 and TRBJ2-2, the CDR3 gives the full variable domain: DTAVSQTPKYLVTQMGNDKSIKCEQNLGHDTMYWYKQDSKKFLKIMFSYNNKELIINETVPNRFSPKSPDKAHLNLHINSLELGDSAVYFCASTTRRTGELFFGEGSRLTVL.